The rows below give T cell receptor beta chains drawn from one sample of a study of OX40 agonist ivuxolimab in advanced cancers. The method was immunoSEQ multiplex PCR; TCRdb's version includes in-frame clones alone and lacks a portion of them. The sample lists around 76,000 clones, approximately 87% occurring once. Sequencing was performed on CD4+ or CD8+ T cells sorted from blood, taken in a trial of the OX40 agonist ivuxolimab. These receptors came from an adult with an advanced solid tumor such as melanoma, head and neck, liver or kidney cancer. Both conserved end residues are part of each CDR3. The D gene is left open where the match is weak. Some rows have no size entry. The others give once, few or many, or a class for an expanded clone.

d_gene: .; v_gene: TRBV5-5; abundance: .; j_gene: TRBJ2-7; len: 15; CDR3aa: CASSLNVVSSYEQYF; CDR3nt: TGTGCCAGCAGCTTGAATGTAGTTAGCTCCTACGAGCAGTACTTC
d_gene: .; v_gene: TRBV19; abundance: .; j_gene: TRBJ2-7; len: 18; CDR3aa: CASSIPGPTGEISYEQYF; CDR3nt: TGTGCCAGTAGTATCCCCGGTCCTACGGGGGAAATTTCCTACGAGCAGTACTTC
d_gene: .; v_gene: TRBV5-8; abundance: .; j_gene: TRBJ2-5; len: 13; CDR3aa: CASSFRPRETQYF; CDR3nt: TGTGCCAGCAGCTTTAGACCGCGAGAGACCCAGTACTTC
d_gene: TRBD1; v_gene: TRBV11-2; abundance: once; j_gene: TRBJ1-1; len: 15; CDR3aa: CASSSRRTGNTEAFF; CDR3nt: TGTGCCAGCAGCTCTCGGCGGACAGGGAACACTGAAGCTTTCTTT
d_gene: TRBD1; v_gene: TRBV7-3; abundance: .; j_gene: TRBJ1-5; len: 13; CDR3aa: CASASRGNQPQHF; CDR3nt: TGTGCCAGCGCTAGCAGGGGGAATCAGCCCCAGCATTTT
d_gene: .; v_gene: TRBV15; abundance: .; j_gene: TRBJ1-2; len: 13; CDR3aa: CATSMQGLYGYTF; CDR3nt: TGTGCCACCAGCATGCAGGGCCTCTATGGCTACACCTTC
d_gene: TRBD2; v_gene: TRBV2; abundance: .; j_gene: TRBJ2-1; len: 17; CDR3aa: CASPPSSRAGGPNEQFF; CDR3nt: TGTGCCAGTCCCCCTTCCAGTAGAGCGGGAGGGCCCAATGAGCAGTTCTTC
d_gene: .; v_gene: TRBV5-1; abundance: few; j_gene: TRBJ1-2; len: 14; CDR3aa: CASSLEVGGYGYTF; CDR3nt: TGCGCCAGCAGCTTGGAGGTTGGGGGCTATGGCTACACCTTC
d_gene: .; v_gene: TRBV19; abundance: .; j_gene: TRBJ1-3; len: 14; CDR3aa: CASSIRGTGNTIYF; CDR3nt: TGTGCCAGTAGTATAAGAGGGACTGGAAACACCATATATTTT
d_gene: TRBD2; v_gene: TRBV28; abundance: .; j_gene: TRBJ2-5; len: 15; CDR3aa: CASSLTSGGKETQYF; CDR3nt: TGTGCCAGCAGTTTGACTAGCGGGGGGAAAGAGACCCAGTACTTC
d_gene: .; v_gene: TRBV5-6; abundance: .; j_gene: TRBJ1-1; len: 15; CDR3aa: CASSSIDSPDTEAFF; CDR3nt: TGTGCCAGCAGCTCTATAGACAGTCCGGACACTGAAGCTTTCTTT
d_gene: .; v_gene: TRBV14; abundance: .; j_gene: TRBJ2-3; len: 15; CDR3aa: CASSSLSISTDTQYF; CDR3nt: TGTGCCAGCAGCTCCCTCTCCATTAGCACAGATACGCAGTATTTT
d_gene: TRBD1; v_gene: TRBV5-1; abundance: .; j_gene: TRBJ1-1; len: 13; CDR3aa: CASGEQGSTEAFF; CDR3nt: TGCGCCAGTGGGGAACAGGGGAGCACTGAAGCTTTCTTT
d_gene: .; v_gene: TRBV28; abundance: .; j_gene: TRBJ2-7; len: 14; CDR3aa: CASIGRTRFGEQYF; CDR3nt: TGTGCCAGCATCGGCAGGACCCGATTCGGCGAGCAGTACTTC
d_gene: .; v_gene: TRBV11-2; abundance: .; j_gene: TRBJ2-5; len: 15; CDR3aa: CASSLDAGGERTQYF; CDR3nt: TGTGCCAGCAGCTTAGATGCAGGGGGGGAGAGGACCCAGTACTTC
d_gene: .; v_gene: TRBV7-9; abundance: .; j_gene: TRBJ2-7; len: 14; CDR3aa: CASSLGGVKFEQYF; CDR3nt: TGTGCCAGCAGCTTAGGTGGGGTCAAGTTCGAGCAGTACTTC
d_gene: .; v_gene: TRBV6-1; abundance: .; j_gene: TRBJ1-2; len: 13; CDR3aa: CASSPLGPGGYTF; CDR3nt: TGTGCCAGCAGCCCCTTAGGTCCGGGGGGCTACACCTTC
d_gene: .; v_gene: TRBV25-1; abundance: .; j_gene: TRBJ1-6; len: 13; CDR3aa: CASSELVNSPLHF; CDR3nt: TGTGCCAGCAGTGAATTGGTTAACTCACCCCTCCACTTT
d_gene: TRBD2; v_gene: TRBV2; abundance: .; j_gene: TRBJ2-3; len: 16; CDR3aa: CASNTGGPMYTDTQYF; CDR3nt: TGTGCCAGCAATACGGGGGGGCCAATGTATACAGATACGCAGTATTTT
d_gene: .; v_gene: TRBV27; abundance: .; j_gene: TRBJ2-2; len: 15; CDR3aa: CAASKRSAGGGELFF; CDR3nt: TGTGCCGCGTCAAAGCGCTCCGCCGGTGGCGGGGAGCTGTTTTTT
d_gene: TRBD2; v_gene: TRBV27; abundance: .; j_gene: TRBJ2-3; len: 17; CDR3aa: CASSLHGLAEGTDTQYF; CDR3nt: TGTGCCAGCAGTTTGCATGGACTAGCGGAAGGCACAGATACGCAGTATTTT
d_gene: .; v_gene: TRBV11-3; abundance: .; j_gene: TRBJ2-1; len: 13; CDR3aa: CASSHFISEEQFF; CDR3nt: TGTGCCAGCAGCCACTTCATATCAGAAGAGCAGTTCTTC
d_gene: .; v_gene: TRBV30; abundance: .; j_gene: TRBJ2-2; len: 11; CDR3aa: CAWAYSGELFF; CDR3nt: TGTGCCTGGGCATACAGCGGGGAGCTGTTTTTT
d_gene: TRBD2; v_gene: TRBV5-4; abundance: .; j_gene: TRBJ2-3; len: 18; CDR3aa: CASSRSPGLAGITDTQYF; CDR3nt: TGTGCCAGCAGTCGCAGTCCAGGACTAGCGGGAATCACAGATACGCAGTATTTT
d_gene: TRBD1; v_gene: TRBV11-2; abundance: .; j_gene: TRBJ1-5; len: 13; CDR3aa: CASSLGQGAPQHF; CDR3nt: TGTGCCAGCAGCTTAGGACAGGGTGCGCCCCAGCATTTT
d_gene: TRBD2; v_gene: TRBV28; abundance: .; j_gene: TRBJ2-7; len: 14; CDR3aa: CASRSSGGSYEQYF; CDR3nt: TGTGCCAGCAGGTCTAGCGGGGGTTCCTACGAGCAGTACTTC
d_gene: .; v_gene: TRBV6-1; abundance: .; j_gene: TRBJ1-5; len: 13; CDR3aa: CASKTISNQPQHF; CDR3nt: TGTGCCAGCAAAACGATTAGCAATCAGCCCCAGCATTTT
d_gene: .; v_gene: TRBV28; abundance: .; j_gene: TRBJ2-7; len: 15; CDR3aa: CASSLGTDFPYEQYF; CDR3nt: TGTGCCAGCAGTTTAGGGACCGATTTTCCCTACGAGCAGTACTTC
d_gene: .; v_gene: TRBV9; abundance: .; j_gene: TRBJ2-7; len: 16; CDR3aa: CASSVAWTRGFYEQYF; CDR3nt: TGTGCCAGCAGCGTAGCCTGGACTAGGGGGTTCTACGAGCAGTACTTC
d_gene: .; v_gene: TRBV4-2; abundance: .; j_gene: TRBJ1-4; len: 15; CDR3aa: CASSQGGRGNEKLFF; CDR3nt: TGTGCCAGCAGCCAAGGAGGCAGGGGTAATGAAAAACTGTTTTTT
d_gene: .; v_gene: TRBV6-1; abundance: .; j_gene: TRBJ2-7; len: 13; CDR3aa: CASIERRGDEQYF; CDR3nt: TGTGCCAGCATCGAACGGAGGGGAGACGAGCAGTACTTC
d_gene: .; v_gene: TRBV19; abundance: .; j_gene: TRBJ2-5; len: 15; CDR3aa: CASSIRGTGSGTQYF; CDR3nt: TGTGCCAGTAGTATCAGAGGTACCGGATCGGGGACCCAGTACTTC
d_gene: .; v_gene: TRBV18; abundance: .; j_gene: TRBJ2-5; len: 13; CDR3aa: CASSPFEGETQYF; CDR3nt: TGTGCCAGCTCACCATTCGAAGGCGAGACCCAGTACTTC
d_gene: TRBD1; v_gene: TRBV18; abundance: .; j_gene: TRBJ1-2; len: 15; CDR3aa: CASSPKTGVNYGYTF; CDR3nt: TGTGCCAGCTCACCTAAAACAGGGGTCAACTATGGCTACACCTTC
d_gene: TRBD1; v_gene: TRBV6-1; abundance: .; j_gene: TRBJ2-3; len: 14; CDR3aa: CASSLTGWADTQYF; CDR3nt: TGTGCCAGCAGCTTGACAGGGTGGGCCGATACGCAGTATTTT
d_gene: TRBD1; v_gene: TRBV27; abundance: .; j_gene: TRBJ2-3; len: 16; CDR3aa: CASSLSTGRRADTQYF; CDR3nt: TGTGCCAGCAGTTTATCGACAGGGAGAAGGGCAGATACGCAGTATTTT
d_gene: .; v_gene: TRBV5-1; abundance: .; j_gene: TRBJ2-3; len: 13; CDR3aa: CASSLESTDTQYF; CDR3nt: TGCGCCAGCAGCTTGGAGAGCACAGATACGCAGTATTTT
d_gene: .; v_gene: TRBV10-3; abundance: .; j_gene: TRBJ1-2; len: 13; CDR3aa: CAISGSGLYGYTF; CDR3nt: TGTGCCATCAGTGGAAGCGGGCTCTATGGCTACACCTTC
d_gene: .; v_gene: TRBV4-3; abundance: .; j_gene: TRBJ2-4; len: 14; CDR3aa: CASSNRLTKNIQYF; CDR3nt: TGCGCCAGCAGCAACCGGCTTACCAAAAACATTCAGTACTTC
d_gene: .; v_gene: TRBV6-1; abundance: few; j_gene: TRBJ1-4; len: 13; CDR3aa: CASSRAPNEKLFF; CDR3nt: TGTGCCAGCAGTCGAGCACCTAATGAAAAACTGTTTTTT
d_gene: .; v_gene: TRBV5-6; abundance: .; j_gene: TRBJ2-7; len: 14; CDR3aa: CASSRGRPRHEQYF; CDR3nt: TGTGCCAGCAGCCGGGGACGGCCACGCCACGAGCAGTACTTC
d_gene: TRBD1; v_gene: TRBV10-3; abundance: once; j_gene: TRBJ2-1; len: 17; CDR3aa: CAISERIAGQGAAEQFF; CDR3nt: TGTGCCATCAGTGAGAGGATCGCGGGACAGGGGGCGGCTGAGCAGTTCTTC
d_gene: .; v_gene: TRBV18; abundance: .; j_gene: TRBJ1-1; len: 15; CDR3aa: CASSPRGALDTEAFF; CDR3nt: TGTGCCAGCTCACCCCGGGGGGCCTTGGACACTGAAGCTTTCTTT
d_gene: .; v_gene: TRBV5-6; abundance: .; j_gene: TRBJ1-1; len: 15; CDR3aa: CASSLAPGRATEAFF; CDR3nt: TGTGCCAGCAGCTTGGCCCCAGGACGGGCCACTGAAGCTTTCTTT
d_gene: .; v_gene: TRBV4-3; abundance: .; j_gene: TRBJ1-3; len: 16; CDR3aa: CASSQGDRSSGNTIYF; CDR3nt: TGCGCCAGCAGCCAAGGCGACAGGAGCTCTGGAAACACCATATATTTT
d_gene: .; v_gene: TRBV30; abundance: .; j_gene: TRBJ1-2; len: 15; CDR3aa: CAWSPGNTGSYGYTF; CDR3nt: TGTGCCTGGAGTCCTGGTAACACCGGATCCTATGGCTACACCTTC
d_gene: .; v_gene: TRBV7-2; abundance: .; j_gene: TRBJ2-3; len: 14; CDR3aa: CASSVDSSTDTQYF; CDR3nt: TGTGCCAGCAGCGTGGACAGTAGCACAGATACGCAGTATTTT
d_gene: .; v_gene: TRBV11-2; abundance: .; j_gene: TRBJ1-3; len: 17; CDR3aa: CASSSPYGTTSGNTIYF; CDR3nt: TGTGCCAGCAGCTCCCCGTATGGGACTACCTCTGGAAACACCATATATTTT
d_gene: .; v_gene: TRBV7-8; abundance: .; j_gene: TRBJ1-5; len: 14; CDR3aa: CASSLDSARQPQHF; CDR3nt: TGTGCCAGCAGCCTAGACAGTGCCCGGCAGCCCCAGCATTTT
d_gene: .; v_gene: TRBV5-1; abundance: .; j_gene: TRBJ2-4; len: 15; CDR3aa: CASSLDTGVGNIQYF; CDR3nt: TGCGCCAGCAGCTTGGATACGGGAGTAGGAAACATTCAGTACTTC
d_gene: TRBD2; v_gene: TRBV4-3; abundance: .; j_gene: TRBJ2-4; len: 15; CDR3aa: CASSQVGEGIYIQYF; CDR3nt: TGCGCCAGCAGCCAAGTTGGGGAGGGTATATACATTCAGTACTTC
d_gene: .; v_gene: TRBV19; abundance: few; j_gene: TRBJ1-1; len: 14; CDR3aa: CASKKGPGETEAFF; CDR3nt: TGTGCCAGTAAGAAGGGGCCAGGAGAGACTGAAGCTTTCTTT
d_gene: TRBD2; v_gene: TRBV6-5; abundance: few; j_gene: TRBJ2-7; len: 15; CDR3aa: CASSSPGTSGYEQYF; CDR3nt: TGTGCCAGCAGTAGTCCCGGGACTAGCGGGTACGAGCAGTACTTC
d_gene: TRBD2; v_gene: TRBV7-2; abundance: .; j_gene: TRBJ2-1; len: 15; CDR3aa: CASSSSGGAYNEQFF; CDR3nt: TGTGCCAGCAGCTCTAGCGGGGGGGCCTACAATGAGCAGTTCTTC